This entry is about one T cell receptor beta chain. Profiling relied on immunoSEQ multiplex PCR, and the TCRdb table lists in-frame clones only, not all of them. The sample lists over 100,000 clones; approximately 92% were seen once. The data belong to a study of control samples from healthy donors and cancer patients. This CDR3 has 12 amino acids. CDR1 ENHRY and CDR2 SYGVKD come from the germline V gene. Trimming stripped 0 bases from V and 7 bases from J, with 6 bases between. The clonotype comes from a woman between 50 and 59 years old in good health. The sequenced material came from blood. The chain uses TRBV10-3 and TRBJ1-1; D unresolved. CDR3 nucleotides: TGTGCCATCAGTGAGTCCTGGGGTGAAGCTTTCTTT. It yields the protein CAISESWGEAFF.